A selection of T cell receptor beta chains follows, all from one sample in a study of circulating CD8 cells and anti-PD-1 response in melanoma. A single record per CDR3 protein comes from TCRdb applying MiXCR to the reads. The sample includes around 300 distinct CDR3 sequences, over 7% of them seen just once. Sequences were derived from CD8+ T cells from PBMCs, sampled at baseline or after one month of anti-PD-1 therapy (not recorded which). The receptors were sampled from a human donor with melanoma. Both conserved end residues are part of each CDR3. A D gene is named only where the DNA matches it firmly. Size tells how often a clone was seen (once, few, many) or the class of an expanded clone, and some rows leave it out.

V	D	size	J	CDR3	DNA
TRBV16	TRBD2	medium-sized	TRBJ2-7	CASSLGTSGPQWYF	TGTGCCAGCAGCCTAGGGACTAGCGGGCCCCAATGGTACTTC
TRBV7-9	NA	medium-sized	TRBJ1-1	CASSLWVNTEAFF	TGTGCCAGCAGCTTATGGGTGAACACTGAAGCTTTCTTT
TRBV19	NA	medium-sized	TRBJ1-1	CASSIAQGVENTEAFF	TGTGCCAGTAGTATAGCCCAGGGAGTGGAGAACACTGAAGCTTTCTTT
TRBV4-3	TRBD2	medium-sized	TRBJ2-1	CASTRTSGPYNEQFF	TGCGCCAGCACTCGGACTAGCGGACCCTACAATGAGCAGTTCTTC
TRBV29-1	NA	medium-sized	TRBJ2-7	CSVGASLQGGEQYF	TGCAGCGTTGGGGCCAGCCTACAAGGGGGCGAGCAGTACTTC
TRBV29-1	NA	medium-sized	TRBJ2-1	CSVEGGHPNEQFF	TGCAGCGTTGAAGGGGGACACCCCAATGAGCAGTTCTTC
TRBV24-1	NA	medium-sized	TRBJ2-2	CATSDEDYPTGELFF	TGTGCCACCAGTGATGAGGACTACCCGACCGGGGAGCTGTTTTTT
TRBV9	NA	medium-sized	TRBJ2-1	CASSVLADEQFF	TGTGCCAGCAGCGTCTTAGCAGATGAGCAGTTCTTC
TRBV27	NA	medium-sized	TRBJ1-4	CASSLSGTYNEKLFF	TGTGCCAGCAGTTTATCCGGGACCTATAATGAAAAACTGTTTTTT
TRBV7-6	NA	NA	TRBJ2-2	CASSPLRGELFF	TGTGCCAGCAGCCCCCTCCGGGGGGAGCTGTTTTTT
TRBV7-7	TRBD1	medium-sized	TRBJ2-3	CASSLRDSPTDTQYF	TGTGCTAGCAGCCTCCGGGACAGTCCCACAGATACGCAGTATTTT
TRBV7-9	NA	large	TRBJ2-3	CASSLSQSTDTQYF	TGTGCCAGCAGCTTAAGTCAGTCCACAGATACGCAGTATTTT
TRBV20-1	TRBD2	large	TRBJ2-7	CSARNLAGVPSYEQYF	TGCAGTGCTAGAAATCTAGCGGGGGTCCCCTCCTACGAGCAGTACTTC
TRBV20-1	NA	large	TRBJ2-7	CSARPTDILTYEQYF	TGCAGTGCTAGACCCACGGACATACTAACCTACGAGCAGTACTTC
TRBV7-9	NA	NA	TRBJ2-2	CAGRSGSPLGELFF	TGTGCCGGCAGGTCGGGTAGCCCGCTCGGGGAGCTGTTTTTT
TRBV25-1	NA	medium-sized	TRBJ2-3	CATIYREDTQYF	TGTGCCACCATCTACAGGGAAGATACGCAGTATTTT
TRBV21-1	NA	hyperexpanded	TRBJ2-7	CASSTAASGGVSSYEQYF	TGTGCCAGCAGCACAGCGGCTAGCGGGGGGGTCTCCTCCTACGAGCAGTACTTC
TRBV21-1	NA	NA	TRBJ2-7	CAGSKAPYRGRGYEQYF	TGTGCCGGCAGCAAAGCGCCCTACAGGGGGCGAGGGTACGAGCAGTACTTC
TRBV9	TRBD2	medium-sized	TRBJ2-2	CASSGTSGGRGTGELFF	TGTGCCAGCTCCGGGACTAGCGGGGGGCGAGGTACCGGGGAGCTGTTTTTT
TRBV5-4	NA	medium-sized	TRBJ1-2	CASSLEGRIYGYTF	TGTGCCAGCAGCTTGGAGGGCAGAATTTATGGCTACACCTTC
TRBV10-3	NA	medium-sized	TRBJ1-4	CAISGEFWEKLFF	TGTGCCATCAGTGGAGAGTTTTGGGAAAAACTGTTTTTT
TRBV30	NA	few	TRBJ1-1	CAWSQGNTEAFF	TGTGCCTGGAGTCAGGGAAACACTGAAGCTTTCTTT
TRBV14	NA	large	TRBJ2-1	CASSGQTLRNEQFF	TGTGCCAGCAGCGGACAAACCCTGCGGAATGAGCAGTTCTTC
TRBV12-3/TRBV12-4	NA	large	TRBJ1-1	CASSFGGGNTEAFF	TGTGCCAGCAGTTTCGGGGGCGGGAACACTGAAGCTTTCTTT
TRBV5-6	NA	NA	TRBJ2-5	CASSPTNTRETQYF	TGTGCCAGCAGCCCGACGAACACTAGGGAGACCCAGTACTTC
TRBV29-1	TRBD1	medium-sized	TRBJ2-7	CSVEAWGQGQGYEQYF	TGCAGCGTTGAAGCCTGGGGACAGGGGCAAGGATACGAGCAGTACTTC
TRBV19	TRBD1	NA	TRBJ1-2	CASSIGGTGYGYTF	TGTGCCAGTAGTATAGGAGGGACAGGGTATGGCTACACCTTC
TRBV5-4	TRBD1	medium-sized	TRBJ1-4	CASSSNRGIDEKLFF	TGTGCCAGCAGCTCCAACAGGGGTATAGATGAAAAACTGTTTTTT
TRBV4-1	TRBD2	few	TRBJ2-6	CASSQSGGAGAGANVLTF	TGCGCCAGCAGCCAATCCGGGGGGGCCGGTGCCGGGGCCAACGTCCTGACTTTC
TRBV4-3	TRBD1	medium-sized	TRBJ2-1	CASSQGQHDNEQFF	TGCGCCAGCAGCCAGGGACAGCATGACAATGAGCAGTTCTTC
TRBV7-9	NA	NA	TRBJ2-3	CASSTPRDKGVSSTDTQYF	TGTGCCAGCAGCACCCCCCGGGACAAGGGAGTCTCTAGCACAGATACGCAGTATTTT
TRBV4-3	TRBD2	medium-sized	TRBJ2-7	CASRRTSVSYEQYF	TGCGCCAGCAGGCGGACTAGCGTCTCCTACGAGCAGTACTTC
TRBV9	NA	few	TRBJ2-7	CASSPGLSSSYEQYF	TGTGCCAGCAGCCCCGGACTATCTAGTTCCTACGAGCAGTACTTC
TRBV19	NA	large	TRBJ2-1	CASSIGRNEQFF	TGTGCCAGTAGTATAGGTCGCAATGAGCAGTTCTTC
TRBV12-5	TRBD1	medium-sized	TRBJ2-5	CASGLPLPTGMAETQYF	TGTGCTAGTGGTTTGCCCCTCCCGACAGGGATGGCAGAGACCCAGTACTTC
TRBV29-1	NA	large	TRBJ1-2	CSVAPGGRGYGYTF	TGCAGCGTTGCCCCGGGCGGGCGGGGATATGGCTACACCTTC
TRBV11-2	NA	medium-sized	TRBJ1-1	CASSDTGNTEAFF	TGTGCCAGCAGCGATACAGGGAACACTGAAGCTTTCTTT
TRBV19	NA	medium-sized	TRBJ2-7	CASSIAGYEQYF	TGTGCCAGTAGTATTGCGGGTTACGAGCAGTACTTC
TRBV18	NA	medium-sized	TRBJ1-3	CASSPPGGSGNTIYF	TGTGCCAGCTCACCACCAGGCGGCTCTGGAAACACCATATATTTT
TRBV20-1	NA	few	TRBJ1-3	CSARVEPAIYF	TGCAGTGCTAGAGTGGAGCCAGCCATATATTTT
TRBV20-1	TRBD1	large	TRBJ1-1	CSAQRGDSPNTEAFF	TGCAGTGCGCAAAGGGGGGACAGTCCGAACACTGAAGCTTTCTTT
TRBV19	NA	large	TRBJ2-3	CASSIWGTDTQYF	TGTGCCAGTAGTATCTGGGGCACAGATACGCAGTATTTT
TRBV24-1	NA	medium-sized	TRBJ2-1	CATEYGNEQFF	TGTGCCACCGAGTATGGCAATGAGCAGTTCTTC
TRBV6-2/TRBV6-3	NA	NA	TRBJ2-7	CASSYSKIYEQYF	TGTGCCAGCAGTTACTCGAAGATTTACGAGCAGTACTTC
TRBV7-2	NA	medium-sized	TRBJ1-1	CASSPGPGSEAFF	TGTGCCAGCAGCCCCGGGCCGGGGTCTGAAGCTTTCTTT